This TCR beta chain was captured in a study of radiation and T cells in renal cell carcinoma. Notes on the study in general: From baseline, blood top tumor clonotypes peaked at 2 weeks post-radiation.

The time point denotes: blood 2 weeks post-SBRT. Documented treatment: 15 Gy SBRT to primary tumor, nephrectomy 4 weeks later. Radiation-treated patients gave blood at baseline, week 2 and week 4. Some clones are missing from TCRdb's copy, which holds only in-frame ones; the method was immunoSEQ multiplex PCR. In the table there are more than 95,000 clones, around 81% of which are singletons. Of note for this clone: The target antigen is unknown.

Germline loops: CDR1 SGHRS, CDR2 YFSETQ. CDR3 size: 14 residues. The ends were cut back, 4 bases at V and 5 bases at J, with 13 bases in the middle. This chain uses TRBV5-1 with TRBJ2-1; D tentatively fits TRBD1 or TRBD2 (5 bases each). The material was blood, obtained from a patient whose treatment included radiotherapy and nephrectomy. The sequence came from a man aged 45-65 years with renal cell carcinoma. The CDR3 nucleotides are TGCGCCAGCAGCCCTGGGACGATGGACAATGAGCAGTTCTTC. It is translated as CASSPGTMDNEQFF.